A selection of T cell receptor beta chains follows, all from one sample in a study of OX40 agonist ivuxolimab in advanced cancers. The protocol was immunoSEQ multiplex PCR, while the TCRdb copy is restricted to in-frame clones and leaves out a portion. The profile shows under 65,000 clones, 75% to 90% of them singletons. Sample: CD4+ or CD8+ T cells sorted from blood, taken in a trial of the OX40 agonist ivuxolimab. The receptors here all came from an adult with an advanced solid tumor such as melanoma, head and neck, liver or kidney cancer. The CDR3 runs from the conserved cysteine through the conserved F or W. A D gene is named only where the DNA matches it firmly. Clone sizes are given selectively: once, few, many, or a class where the clone is expanded.

abundance,j_gene,d_gene,v_gene,len,CDR3nt,CDR3aa
once,TRBJ2-5,-,TRBV10-3,13,TGTGCCATCAGTGTGCCAGGCCAAGAGACCCAGTACTTC,CAISVPGQETQYF
-,TRBJ2-3,TRBD2,TRBV28,15,TGTGCCAGCAGTTTATCGCCTAGCGGGAGGGATACGCAGTATTTT,CASSLSPSGRDTQYF
-,TRBJ2-1,-,TRBV21-1,8,TGTGCCAGCACAAAATCGTTCTTC,CASTKSFF
-,TRBJ1-2,-,TRBV7-9,14,TGTGCCAGCACCCGGGACGGCGGAAACTATGGCTACACCTTC,CASTRDGGNYGYTF
-,TRBJ2-1,-,TRBV18,15,TGTGCCAGCTCACCTAGGGACCCGGGGGCCAATGAGCAGTTCTTC,CASSPRDPGANEQFF
-,TRBJ2-5,-,TRBV29-1,13,TGCAGCGTTGAAGTAAGGCGAGGGGAGACCCAGTACTTC,CSVEVRRGETQYF
-,TRBJ2-1,TRBD2,TRBV27,14,TGTGCCAGCAGTTTTGGGACTAGCGGGAATGAGCAGTTCTTC,CASSFGTSGNEQFF
-,TRBJ2-1,-,TRBV7-2,14,TGTGCCAGCAGAAAAGCGGGTTTGTACAATGAGCAGTTCTTC,CASRKAGLYNEQFF
few,TRBJ2-6,-,TRBV7-3,14,TGTGCCAGCGGCTCTCCCTCTGGGGCCAACGTCCTGACTTTC,CASGSPSGANVLTF
-,TRBJ1-5,-,TRBV23-1,20,TGCGCCAGCAGTCAATCGGTTTCCGGATTCAGTCGCGGTAGCAATCAGCCCCAGCATTTT,CASSQSVSGFSRGSNQPQHF
-,TRBJ2-7,-,TRBV6-1,13,TGTGCCAGCAGTGAAGCCCCAGGGTTCGAGCAGTACTTC,CASSEAPGFEQYF
-,TRBJ2-7,-,TRBV29-1,12,TGCAGCGTTGTTGCAGTAGGCTACGAGCAGTACTTC,CSVVAVGYEQYF
-,TRBJ1-5,-,TRBV5-1,15,TGCGCCAGCAGCTTGGGGCAGGGTGGGCATCAGCCCCAGCATTTT,CASSLGQGGHQPQHF
-,TRBJ2-7,TRBD1,TRBV5-8,18,TGTGCCAGCAGCCCACCGAGATATCTGGGACAGGGGTCCCACGAGCAGTACTTC,CASSPPRYLGQGSHEQYF
-,TRBJ1-2,-,TRBV7-9,14,TGTGCCAGCAGCTTGGGGCAGGGAGAAGGTGGCTACACCTTC,CASSLGQGEGGYTF
-,TRBJ1-1,-,TRBV28,15,TGTGCCAGCAGTTTACCCGACAGCCAGAACACTGAAGCTTTCTTT,CASSLPDSQNTEAFF
once,TRBJ2-2,TRBD2,TRBV4-2,15,TGTGCCAGCAGCCAAGTTGGACTAGCCCCCGGGGAGCTGTTTTTT,CASSQVGLAPGELFF
-,TRBJ2-3,TRBD2,TRBV2,18,TGTGCCAGCAGTGGGCCGGGACTAGCGGGAGAGAGCACAGATACGCAGTATTTT,CASSGPGLAGESTDTQYF
few,TRBJ2-1,TRBD2,TRBV10-2,16,TGCGCCAGCAGTGAGACTAGCGCACCTGTTTACAATGAGCAGTTCTTC,CASSETSAPVYNEQFF
few,TRBJ1-5,-,TRBV19,15,TGTGCCAGTAGTAACCGGGACGCAGGGTACCAGCCCCAGCATTTT,CASSNRDAGYQPQHF
-,TRBJ2-1,-,TRBV2,12,TGTGCCAGCAGTGAAGGTTGGGATGAGCAGTTCTTC,CASSEGWDEQFF
-,TRBJ1-5,-,TRBV28,11,TGTGCCAGCAGCCTTAAGGAGCCCCAGCATTTT,CASSLKEPQHF
-,TRBJ2-5,-,TRBV7-2,16,TGTGCCAGTCGAAATCGGGGCGGTTTATCACAAGAGACCCAGTACTTC,CASRNRGGLSQETQYF
-,TRBJ2-1,-,TRBV14,16,TGTGCCAGCAGCCAAGGCTGGCGGGAACCTACGCCGGAGCAGTTCTTC,CASSQGWREPTPEQFF
-,TRBJ2-7,-,TRBV10-3,16,TGTGCCATCAGTGATTTTAGACAGCGGCCAAACTACGAGCAGTACTTC,CAISDFRQRPNYEQYF
-,TRBJ2-1,-,TRBV7-6,13,TGTGCCAGCAGTGGAAGGAATCGCAATGAGCAGTTCTTC,CASSGRNRNEQFF